Listed below are T cell receptor beta chains from one sample, sequenced in a study of Ad26.COV2.S vaccination and SARS-CoV-2 variants. TCRdb's table, derived via immunoSEQ multiplex PCR, lists solely in-frame clones and lacks some. The sample carries approximately 480,000 clones, around nine tenths recorded once. The sequencing used peripheral blood, collected in a trial of Ad26.COV2.S vaccine versus placebo. These receptors all stem from a person aged 18-60 years who received the Ad26.COV2.S COVID-19 vaccine or a placebo. The CDR3 runs from the conserved cysteine through the conserved F or W. A D gene is named only where the DNA matches it firmly. Clone size appears in some rows only: once, few, many, or a class for an expanded clone.

j_call | v_call | clone_size | cdr3_length | d_call | cdr3_nt | cdr3_aa
TRBJ1-5 | TRBV10-3 | - | 13 | - | TGTGCCATCAGCCCAGCCGGGAATCAGCCCCAGCATTTT | CAISPAGNQPQHF
TRBJ2-2 | TRBV11-3 | few | 15 | TRBD1 | TGTGCCAGCAGCAGGGGGACAGGGAACACCGGGGAGCTGTTTTTT | CASSRGTGNTGELFF
TRBJ1-4 | TRBV5-1 | - | 16 | TRBD1 | TGCGCCAGCAGCACCAGACAGGGGGCATACGGTGAAAAACTGTTTTTT | CASSTRQGAYGEKLFF
TRBJ1-1 | TRBV4-1 | - | 14 | - | TGCGCCAGCAGCCAAGTTGGGGGGAACACTGAAGCTTTCTTT | CASSQVGGNTEAFF
TRBJ1-2 | TRBV7-9 | - | 15 | - | TGTGCCAGCAGCTTAGTGGGCCGTTCCTCCTATGGCTACACCTTC | CASSLVGRSSYGYTF
TRBJ1-1 | TRBV12-3/TRBV12-4 | - | 12 | - | TGTGCCAGCAGCCTCCCCGTCACTGAAGCTTTCTTT | CASSLPVTEAFF
TRBJ2-7 | TRBV10-3 | - | 15 | - | TGTGCCATCAGGGATCCAGGAGTCCCCCGTGGCGAGCAGTACTTC | CAIRDPGVPRGEQYF
TRBJ2-1 | TRBV24-1 | - | 15 | TRBD1 | TGTGCCACCTCCGGGACAGGGAGAACTTACAATGAGCAGTTCTTC | CATSGTGRTYNEQFF
TRBJ2-7 | TRBV9 | - | 15 | - | TGTGCCAGCAGCGTCGATCTGGGGGGCACCTACGAGCAGTACTTC | CASSVDLGGTYEQYF
TRBJ2-1 | TRBV5-4 | - | 16 | TRBD1 | TGTGCCAGCAGCCCGCCCACAGGGGTCGGAGTCAATGAGCAGTTCTTC | CASSPPTGVGVNEQFF
TRBJ1-5 | TRBV6-6 | once | 16 | TRBD1 | TGTGCCAGCAGCCCTCCAGGGACAGGGGAAAATCAGCCCCAGCATTTT | CASSPPGTGENQPQHF
TRBJ1-5 | TRBV19 | - | 16 | - | TGTGCCAGTAGTCGTACTCTGGCCGCCGTAGATCAGCCCCAGCATTTT | CASSRTLAAVDQPQHF
TRBJ2-7 | TRBV5-8 | - | 13 | - | TGTGCCAGCAGCTTGCTTTATGATCGCGAGCAGTACTTC | CASSLLYDREQYF
TRBJ2-1 | TRBV7-2 | once | 15 | TRBD2 | TGTGCCAGCAGCACGACTAGCGCCTCCTACAATGAGCAGTTCTTC | CASSTTSASYNEQFF
TRBJ2-1 | TRBV28 | - | 15 | - | TGTGCCAGCACGTCCGGAGGGCTAGGCAATAATGAGCAGTTCTTC | CASTSGGLGNNEQFF
TRBJ2-1 | TRBV4-2 | - | 15 | TRBD2 | TGTGCCAGCAGCCCCGAGAGACTAGCAGGAAATGAGCAGTTCTTC | CASSPERLAGNEQFF
TRBJ2-1 | TRBV29-1 | - | 14 | TRBD1 | TGCAGCTATTCGGACAGGGGGAGTTACAATGAGCAGTTCTTC | CSYSDRGSYNEQFF
TRBJ2-7 | TRBV28 | - | 15 | TRBD1 | TGTGCCAGCAGTTTTGTGGCAGGGGGCAGGTACGAGCAGTACTTC | CASSFVAGGRYEQYF
TRBJ1-2 | TRBV28 | - | 12 | - | TGTGCCAGCAGTGTAGGGGAGTTGGGCTACACCTTC | CASSVGELGYTF
TRBJ2-1 | TRBV28 | - | 16 | - | TGTGCCAGCAGTTTATTTGGGCAGGGGATCTACAATGAGCAGTTCTTC | CASSLFGQGIYNEQFF
TRBJ2-2 | TRBV9 | - | 16 | TRBD2 | TGTGCCAGCAGCGTAGACCCTAGCGGGAGAGCGGGGGAGCTGTTTTTT | CASSVDPSGRAGELFF
TRBJ2-3 | TRBV19 | - | 15 | - | TGTGCCAGTAGTACGGGACTTTCTAGCACAGATACGCAGTATTTT | CASSTGLSSTDTQYF
TRBJ2-2 | TRBV19 | - | 12 | - | TGTGCCAGTAGTATAGGTGTCGGGGAGCTGTTTTTT | CASSIGVGELFF
TRBJ2-1 | TRBV7-2 | - | 14 | - | TGTGCCAGCAGCTTAGCTGTGGGCCGAAATGAGCAGTTCTTC | CASSLAVGRNEQFF
TRBJ1-2 | TRBV28 | - | 13 | - | TGTGCCTGCCTTGGAGGCGGAAGATATGGCTACACCTTC | CACLGGGRYGYTF
TRBJ2-1 | TRBV19 | - | 14 | TRBD2 | TGTGCCAGTAGCCTAGCGGGAGTAGACAATGGGCAGTTCTTC | CASSLAGVDNGQFF
TRBJ1-3 | TRBV27 | - | 14 | - | TGTGCCAGCAGTTTAGAACAGTATAGGAACACCATATATTTT | CASSLEQYRNTIYF
TRBJ2-7 | TRBV27 | - | 15 | - | TGTGCCAGCAGTTTATCGAGGGGGTACTCCTACGAGCAGTACTTC | CASSLSRGYSYEQYF
TRBJ2-5 | TRBV30 | - | 12 | TRBD2 | TGTGCCTGGACTAGCGGGAGTGAGACCCAGTACTTC | CAWTSGSETQYF
TRBJ1-3 | TRBV6-5 | - | 14 | - | TGTGCCAGCAGTTACCGTGGGAAAGGAAACACCATATATTTT | CASSYRGKGNTIYF
TRBJ2-1 | TRBV24-1 | - | 15 | - | TGTGCCACCAGTTGGACCGGGTCAGGTTACAATGAGCAGTTCTTC | CATSWTGSGYNEQFF
TRBJ2-7 | TRBV27 | - | 14 | TRBD2 | TGTGCCAGCAGTAATAGACTAGCGGGCAACGAGCAGTACTTC | CASSNRLAGNEQYF
TRBJ1-5 | TRBV11-3 | - | 12 | - | TGTGCCAGCAGCTTCCCTCATCAGCCCCAGCATTTT | CASSFPHQPQHF